One T cell receptor beta chain is described in this entry. The sample comes from a study of blood T cell repertoires in COVID-19. The overall study: Samples taken during acute and convalescent COVID-19 were collected in the United States, Italy and Spain. Sources were T cells, B-cell-depleted T cells, or PBMCs; the material itself was cDNA or gDNA.

Authors' processing steps: Amplification of reference gene primers provided the estimated nucleated cell counts. Sequencing used immunoSEQ multiplex PCR; TCRdb keeps in-frame clones, though not all of them. The D gene and trimming were derived from the DNA, and the V and J assignments and clone size from that table. The sample holds 200,000 to 250,000 clones; roughly 80% are singletons and the top ten take 10%. Germline V gene lookup returns CDR1 LNHDA and CDR2 SQIVND (reference sequence). The CDR3 length is 15 residues. V dropped 1 base and J dropped 2 bases, with 12 bases sitting between them. The sequenced material came from peripheral blood. The chain carries TRBV19 and TRBJ2-7, with D maybe TRBD1 (5 bases). This receptor was obtained from an elderly woman with acute or convalescent COVID-19. The CDR3 protein is CASSIVGAGPYEQYF. The CDR3 coding sequence is TGTGCCAGTAGTATAGTAGGGGCAGGGCCCTACGAGCAGTACTTC.